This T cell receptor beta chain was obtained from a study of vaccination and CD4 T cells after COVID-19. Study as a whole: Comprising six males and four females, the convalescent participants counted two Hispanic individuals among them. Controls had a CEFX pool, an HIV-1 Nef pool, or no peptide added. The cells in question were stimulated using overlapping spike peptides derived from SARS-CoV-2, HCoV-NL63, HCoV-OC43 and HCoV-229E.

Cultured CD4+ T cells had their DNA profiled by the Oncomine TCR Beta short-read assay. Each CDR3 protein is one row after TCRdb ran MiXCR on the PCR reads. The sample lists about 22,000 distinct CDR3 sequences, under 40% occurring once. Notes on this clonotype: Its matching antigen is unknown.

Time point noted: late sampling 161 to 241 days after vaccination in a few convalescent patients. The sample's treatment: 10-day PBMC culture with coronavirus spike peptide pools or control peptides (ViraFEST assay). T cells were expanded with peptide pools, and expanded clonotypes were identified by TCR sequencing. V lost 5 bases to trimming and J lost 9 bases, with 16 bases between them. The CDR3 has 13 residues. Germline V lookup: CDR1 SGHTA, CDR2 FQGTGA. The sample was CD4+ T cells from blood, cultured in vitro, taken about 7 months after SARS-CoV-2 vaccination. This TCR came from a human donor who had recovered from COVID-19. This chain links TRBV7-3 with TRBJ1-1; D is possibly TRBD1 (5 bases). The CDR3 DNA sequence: TGTGCCAGCAGCCCGGGTACGCAGGGAAAAGCTTTCTTT. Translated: CASSPGTQGKAFF.